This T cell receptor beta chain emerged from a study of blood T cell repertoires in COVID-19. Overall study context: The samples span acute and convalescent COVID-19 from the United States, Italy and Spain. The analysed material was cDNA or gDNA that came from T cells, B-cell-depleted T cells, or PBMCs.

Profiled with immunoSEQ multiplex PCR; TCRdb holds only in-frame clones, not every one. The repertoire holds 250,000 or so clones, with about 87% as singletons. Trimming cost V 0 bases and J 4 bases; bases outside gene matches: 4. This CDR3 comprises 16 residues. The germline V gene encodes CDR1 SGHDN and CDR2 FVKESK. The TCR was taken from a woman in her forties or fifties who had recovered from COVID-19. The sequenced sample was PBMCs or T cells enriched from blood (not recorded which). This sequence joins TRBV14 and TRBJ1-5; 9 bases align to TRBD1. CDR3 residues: CASSQDPGTGNQPQHF. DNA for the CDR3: TGTGCCAGCAGCCAAGACCCAGGGACAGGGAATCAGCCCCAGCATTTT.